A selection of T cell receptor beta chains follows, all from one sample in a study of cytomegalovirus exposure and HLA in healthy donors. Sequenced by immunoSEQ multiplex PCR; TCRdb stores in-frame clones only, minus some. The data contain some 150,000 clones, 86% of them singletons. Sequences were obtained from PBMCs. The receptors come from a man aged 18 to 30 in good health and CMV-seropositive. The CDR3 runs from the conserved cysteine through the conserved F or W. The order of the fields is D gene, clone size, J gene, V gene, CDR3 protein, CDR3 DNA. A D gene is named only where the DNA matches it firmly. Expanded clones get a size class; other rows say once, few or many, or leave the size out.

- | - | TRBJ1-1 | TRBV6-1 | CASSELGLAFF | TGTGCCAGCAGTGAACTAGGTTTGGCTTTCTTT
TRBD1 | - | TRBJ1-1 | TRBV30 | CARTGTGSRITEAFF | TGTGCCCGGACGGGGACAGGGTCGAGGATCACTGAAGCTTTCTTT
- | few | TRBJ1-5 | TRBV7-3 | CASSFGREQPQHF | TGTGCCAGCAGCTTCGGCAGGGAACAGCCCCAGCATTTT
- | - | TRBJ1-1 | TRBV6-1 | CASSEFERAFF | TGTGCCAGCAGTGAATTTGAGCGAGCTTTCTTT
TRBD1 | - | TRBJ1-2 | TRBV6-1 | CASSQLRDSTYGYTF | TGTGCCAGCAGCCAGCTCCGGGACAGCACTTATGGCTACACCTTC
- | - | TRBJ2-5 | TRBV6-5 | CASSPSGIQETQYF | TGTGCCAGCAGCCCCTCCGGGATCCAAGAGACCCAGTACTTC
TRBD2 | - | TRBJ2-5 | TRBV12-5 | CASGLAGLAGRETQYF | TGTGCTAGTGGTTTGGCCGGACTAGCGGGGCGGGAGACCCAGTACTTC
- | - | TRBJ2-7 | TRBV7-2 | CASSLDWLTRRPYEQYF | TGTGCCAGCAGCTTAGACTGGTTGACTAGAAGGCCCTACGAGCAGTACTTC
TRBD2 | - | TRBJ2-7 | TRBV7-2 | CASAPRSGAGEQYF | TGTGCCAGCGCCCCTCGGAGCGGGGCAGGGGAGCAGTACTTC
TRBD1 | - | TRBJ1-4 | TRBV6-6 | CASSRGTGANEKLFF | TGTGCCAGCAGCCGCGGGACAGGCGCTAATGAAAAACTGTTTTTT
- | - | TRBJ1-1 | TRBV20-1 | CSATDSEAFF | TGCAGTGCTACGGACTCAGAGGCTTTCTTT
- | - | TRBJ2-5 | TRBV5-1 | CASRSGHLQETQYF | TGCGCCAGCAGGTCAGGGCACCTACAAGAGACCCAGTACTTC
- | once | TRBJ1-1 | TRBV7-2 | CASSETPNTEAFF | TGTGCCAGCAGCGAAACACCGAACACTGAAGCTTTCTTT
- | few | TRBJ1-3 | TRBV30 | CAWSHGRGGNTIYF | TGTGCCTGGAGTCACGGCCGGGGGGGAAACACCATATATTTT
- | few | TRBJ2-7 | TRBV7-9 | CASSPRDSREQYF | TGTGCCAGCAGCCCAAGGGACTCCCGGGAGCAGTACTTC
TRBD1 | - | TRBJ2-3 | TRBV7-9 | CASSLLRDRGTDTQYF | TGTGCCAGCAGCTTACTCCGGGACAGGGGAACAGATACGCAGTATTTT
- | - | TRBJ2-1 | TRBV9 | CASSVGGLSNEQFF | TGTGCCAGCAGCGTAGGGGGACTTAGCAATGAGCAGTTCTTC
- | - | TRBJ2-7 | TRBV6-9 | CASGCGSGEQYF | TGTGCCAGCGGGTGCGGTTCGGGCGAGCAGTACTTC
TRBD2 | - | TRBJ2-7 | TRBV11-1 | CASSFVAGGAYEQYF | TGTGCCAGCAGCTTTGTAGCGGGAGGTGCCTACGAGCAGTACTTC
TRBD2 | - | TRBJ2-2 | TRBV7-9 | CASSNSGLTGELFF | TGTGCCAGCAGCAATAGCGGGTTGACCGGGGAGCTGTTTTTT
- | - | TRBJ2-7 | TRBV18 | CASSPPSVNYEQYF | TGTGCCAGCTCACCACCAAGCGTCAACTACGAGCAGTACTTC
- | few | TRBJ1-6 | TRBV7-9 | CASRSTAYNSPLHF | TGTGCCAGCAGATCGACAGCGTATAATTCACCCCTCCACTTT
- | - | TRBJ1-3 | TRBV5-4 | CASSRSGNTIYF | TGTGCCAGCAGCCGGTCAGGAAACACCATATATTTT
TRBD1 | - | TRBJ1-1 | TRBV5-1 | CASKGQVPEAFF | TGCGCCAGCAAAGGACAGGTCCCTGAAGCTTTCTTT
TRBD1 | - | TRBJ2-3 | TRBV10-3 | CAISPQGAGTDTQYF | TGTGCCATCAGCCCTCAGGGGGCCGGCACAGATACGCAGTATTTT